This T cell receptor (beta chain) was recovered during a study of blood T cell repertoires in COVID-19. Across the whole study: Acute and convalescent COVID-19 specimens originated in the United States, Italy and Spain. Sample material is recorded as cDNA or gDNA derived from T cells, B-cell-depleted T cells, or PBMCs.

The CDR3 is 14 residues long. Germline V gene data show CDR1 as KGHSH and CDR2 as LQKENI. J was trimmed by 3 bases and V by 0 bases; bases with no gene match: 2. In the source study's methods: Amplified reference gene primers provided the basis for estimating nucleated cell counts. The repertoire was sequenced with immunoSEQ multiplex PCR; TCRdb's copy has only in-frame clones and lacks some. That table is the source of V, J and clone size, and D and trimming were worked out from the DNA. This table has approximately 190,000 clones, roughly 80% appearing once. The sequence derives from a man between 60 and 75 years old with active or convalescent COVID-19. Sample: peripheral blood. The rearrangement joins TRBV18 to TRBJ2-7; TRBD2 matches at 7 bases. The CDR3 nucleotides read TGTGCCAGCTCACCACCCAGCGGGGTCTACGAGCAGTACTTC. The encoded protein is CASSPPSGVYEQYF.